This T cell receptor (beta chain) is drawn from a study of T cell clones after liver transplantation. Trimming shortened V by 3 bases and J by 1 base, and 6 bases separated the two germline ends. The V gene's germline CDR1 is SGHTA and CDR2 FQGNSA. There are 14 residues in the CDR3. Concerning this clone itself: The same CDR3 can be traced to other DNA sequences in this sample.

Clones were read by immunoSEQ multiplex PCR, and TCRdb kept only the in-frame ones, dropping some. The sample lists about 99,000 clones, around 80% seen once, with less than 3% in the top ten. The sequencing here drew on CD4+ T cells from blood, taken around 50 months after liver transplant. The chain employs TRBV7-2 and TRBJ2-2, with D maybe TRBD1 (6 bases). The TCR sequence derives from a human patient who received a liver transplant. Some T cells may be transferred from the graft donor. CDR3 sequence reads: CASSLGQNTGELFF. The CDR3 nucleotides read TGTGCCAGCAGCTTGGGACAGAACACCGGGGAGCTGTTTTTT.